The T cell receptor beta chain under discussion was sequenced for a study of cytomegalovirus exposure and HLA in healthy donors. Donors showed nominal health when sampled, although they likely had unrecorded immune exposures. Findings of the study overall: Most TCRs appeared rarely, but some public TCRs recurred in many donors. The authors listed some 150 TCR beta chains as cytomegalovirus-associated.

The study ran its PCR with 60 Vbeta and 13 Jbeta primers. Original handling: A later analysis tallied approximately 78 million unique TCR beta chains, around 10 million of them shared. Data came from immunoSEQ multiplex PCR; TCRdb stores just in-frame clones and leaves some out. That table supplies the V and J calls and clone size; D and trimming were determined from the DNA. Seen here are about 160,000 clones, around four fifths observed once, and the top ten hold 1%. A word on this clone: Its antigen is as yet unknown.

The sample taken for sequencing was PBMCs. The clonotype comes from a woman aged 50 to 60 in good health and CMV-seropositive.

The CDR3 DNA is TGTGCCAGCAGTTTATTAAAGACAGGGGGCAATCAGCCCCAGCATTTT. Amino acid sequence: CASSLLKTGGNQPQHF. The V gene is TRBV28, the J gene TRBJ1-5, with 8 bases aligning to TRBD1. The V gene end was trimmed by 1 base and the J gene end by 2 bases; junction bases not matched to a gene: 4. The CDR3 is 16 residues long. CDR1 MDHEN and CDR2 SYDVKM come from the germline V gene.